The rows below give T cell receptor beta chains drawn from one sample of a study of regulatory T cells in long-lasting Graves disease. TCRdb passed the multiplex PCR reads through MiXCR, listing each CDR3 protein once. Here the sample spans approximately 690,000 distinct CDR3 sequences, 25% to 35% being singletons. The sample here was peripheral blood mononuclear cells (PBMCs), taken when the disease was refractory, from a patient treated with antithyroid drugs. Source of these receptors: a female donor with Graves disease. CDR3s include the opening cysteine and the closing phenylalanine or tryptophan. The D gene is left open where the match is weak. Clone size, where shown, is once, few, many, or a class for clones that have expanded.

TGTGCCAGCAGTCACAGGATTACAACTAATGAAAAACTGTTTTTT	CASSHRITTNEKLFF	many	NA	TRBV28	TRBJ1-4
TGTGCCATCAGTGAGTCGCCAGGGGACCAAGAGACCCAGTACTTC	CAISESPGDQETQYF	few	NA	TRBV10-3	TRBJ2-5
TGTGCCAGTAGTATATCGCCCGGTGGCCTAGAAGCTTTCTTT	CASSISPGGLEAFF	NA	NA	TRBV19	TRBJ1-1
TGTGCCAGCAGCGCCGGGACCGCGTATAATTCACCCCTCCACTTT	CASSAGTAYNSPLHF	NA	NA	TRBV9	TRBJ1-6
TGCAGCGTTGCGCAGGGGAGGAGTTCACCCCTCCACTTT	CSVAQGRSSPLHF	NA	NA	TRBV29-1	TRBJ1-6
TGTGCCAGCAGTGTTTCCATGAACACTGAAGCTTTCTTT	CASSVSMNTEAFF	many	NA	TRBV2	TRBJ1-1
TGTGCCACCAGCAGAGGTCAGGGGGCCTACGAGCAGTACTTC	CATSRGQGAYEQYF	few	TRBD1	TRBV15	TRBJ2-7
TGTGCCAGTACCAGGGGGCCGGAGCTCCTGAACACTGAAGCTTTCTTT	CASTRGPELLNTEAFF	NA	TRBD1	TRBV11-2	TRBJ1-1
TGTGCCAGCAAGCTTGCGGGAGGGTCCTACGAGCAGTACTTC	CASKLAGGSYEQYF	few	TRBD2	TRBV2	TRBJ2-7
TGCGCCAGCAGCTCACGGACAGGGCGAAAAGAAAAACTGTTTTTT	CASSSRTGRKEKLFF	NA	TRBD1	TRBV5-1	TRBJ1-4
TGCAGCGTTGGGGGGGGACAGGGAAGACACACTGAAGCTTTCTTT	CSVGGGQGRHTEAFF	NA	TRBD1	TRBV29-1	TRBJ1-1
TGCAGCGCTCCGACAGGGCCTGGCACTGAAGCTTTCTTT	CSAPTGPGTEAFF	NA	TRBD1	TRBV29-1	TRBJ1-1
TGTGCCAGCAGCAACCTGGCCAGCGGGAGGCAAGGGACCCAGTACTTC	CASSNLASGRQGTQYF	NA	TRBD2	TRBV6-1	TRBJ2-5